This T cell receptor beta chain originates from a study of T cell changes during pregnancy in multiple sclerosis. The CDR3 totals 15 residues. V shed 0 bases and J 4 bases; nucleotides not matched to a gene: 6. CDR1 is MNHEY and CDR2 is SMNVEV in the germline V gene (reference sequence). The assay was immunoSEQ multiplex PCR, and TCRdb's table has in-frame clones only and misses some. The sample has approximately 130,000 clones, about 95% seen once. The specimen was peripheral blood, collected after pregnancy. J is TRBJ2-7 and V is TRBV27; 7 bases align to TRBD1. The source of this sequence is a female donor with multiple sclerosis, enrolled in a pregnancy study. DNA for the CDR3: TGTGCCAGCAGTTTATCTGATGGACAGGCTTACGAGCAGTACTTC. Amino acid sequence: CASSLSDGQAYEQYF.